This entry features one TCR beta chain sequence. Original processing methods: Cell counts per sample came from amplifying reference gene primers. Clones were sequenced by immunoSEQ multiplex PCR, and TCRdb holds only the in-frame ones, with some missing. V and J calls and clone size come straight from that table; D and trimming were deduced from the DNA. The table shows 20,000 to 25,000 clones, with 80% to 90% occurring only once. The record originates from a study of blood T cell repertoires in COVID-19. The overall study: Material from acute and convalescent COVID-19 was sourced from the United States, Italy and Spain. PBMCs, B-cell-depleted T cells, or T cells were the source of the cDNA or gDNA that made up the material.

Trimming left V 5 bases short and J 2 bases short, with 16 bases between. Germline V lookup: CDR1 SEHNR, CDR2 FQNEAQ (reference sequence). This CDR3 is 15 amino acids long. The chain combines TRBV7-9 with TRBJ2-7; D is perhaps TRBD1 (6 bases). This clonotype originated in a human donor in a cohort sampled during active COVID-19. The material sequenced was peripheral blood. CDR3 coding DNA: TGTGCCAGCAGCCCAGGGGTCGGCGGTACCTACGAGCAGTACTTC. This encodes CASSPGVGGTYEQYF.